This section outlines one T cell receptor beta chain sequence together with its context. Its antigen target is currently unknown. No much larger clone is present one base from it, and per-base qualities are unavailable. TCRbeta CDR3 regions were amplified from genomic DNA by means of the immunoSEQ Assay, a bias-controlled multiplex PCR. In the authors' own workflow: Within the assay, amplification of reference gene primers was used to estimate how many nucleated cells each sample contained. To quantify the absolute abundance of each unique TCRbeta CDR3 rearrangement, sequence reads were collapsed and filtered. Productive Simpson clonality was computed per sample as the square root of Simpson's diversity index over productive rearrangements. TCRdb mirrors the immuneACCESS table, restricted to in-frame sequences. Some clones are absent from its copies; in checked studies, under half trace to an unresolved V gene, and the reason for the others is unknown. From that table come the V and J calls and clone size; the DNA was used to work out D and trimming. This sample holds about 64,000 clones; almost 80% were observed only once. The ten largest clones represent 10% to 15% of the sample.

This sample is drawn from a study of blood T cell repertoires in COVID-19 (dated by TCRdb to between 2020 and 2021). Some background on the complete study: Samples from collaborators originated in the United States, Italy and Spain and spanned both the acute and convalescent phases of COVID-19. The samples were drawn from two sources: the first 160 participants of the ongoing ImmuneRACE study, and 950 to 1,500 subjects contributed by 6 global collaborators. Sample metadata almost always included a de-identified subject ID, COVID-19 status, age in years and sex. The material from the prospective study consisted of cDNA or gDNA derived from T cells, B-cell-depleted T cells, or PBMCs. Where available, HLA class I and class II types were obtained from metadata supplied by the sample provider rather than from assay-based typing. Deeply sampled blood TCRbeta repertoires from subjects exposed to, actively infected with, or recovered from COVID-19 were included in the dataset. The repertoires were released in a freely available public database intended as a resource for research on the immune response to SARS-CoV-2. Overall results and qualifications from the work: How much clinical and demographic metadata was included differed by source and by participant, and the metadata was provided uncurated.

The germline ends are 11 bases apart after V is trimmed by 0 bases and J by 4 bases. The CDR3 runs 15 residues from the cysteine to the phenylalanine. Just the 45-base CDR3 DNA is kept, in frame starting at base 1. CDR1 and CDR2, per the germline V gene, are SGDLS and YYNGEE. Collaborating institutions collected whole blood in K2EDTA tubes following their own protocols. For TCRbeta analysis, collaborators shipped samples in one of three forms: frozen whole blood, isolated PBMCs, or DNA extracted from either of those sample types. The sample was peripheral blood. The chain uses TRBV9 and TRBJ2-1, and perhaps TRBD1 as D gene, on 7 matching bases. The TCR sequence derives from a man older than 75 with acute or convalescent COVID-19. For the CDR3, the sequence is CASSVGAGGYNEQFF. The DNA sequence is given as TGTGCCAGCAGCGTAGGGGCAGGGGGGTACAATGAGCAGTTCTTC. This CDR3, with the reference TRBV9 and TRBJ2-1 proteins standing in past its ends, gives the full variable domain DSGVTQTPKHLITATGQRVTLRCSPRSGDLSVYWYQQSLDQGLQFLIQYYNGEERAKGNILERFSAQQFPDLHSELNLSSLELGDSALYFCASSVGAGGYNEQFFGPGTRLTVL.